One T cell receptor beta chain is described in this entry. Profiling relied on immunoSEQ multiplex PCR, and the TCRdb table lists in-frame clones only, not all of them. The repertoire holds 60,000 to 80,000 clones, with around 87% as singletons. The source of the sample is a study of blood T cell repertoires in COVID-19. Study-level information: In each case, the material was cDNA or gDNA derived from T cells, B-cell-depleted T cells, or PBMCs.

Between the trimmed V and J ends, which lost 6 bases and 8 bases, there was a span of 16 bases. The CDR3 runs to 14 residues. Germline V gene lookup returns CDR1 MNHEY and CDR2 SVGAGI. Material for sequencing was peripheral blood. The TCR sequence derives from a woman aged 60-75 years with COVID-19, enrolled during active disease. This chain connects TRBV6-5 to TRBJ1-4; no clear D. The chain's CDR3 is CASSPVERREKLFF. The CDR3 nucleotides are TGTGCCAGCAGCCCGGTGGAGAGGAGGGAAAAACTGTTTTTT.